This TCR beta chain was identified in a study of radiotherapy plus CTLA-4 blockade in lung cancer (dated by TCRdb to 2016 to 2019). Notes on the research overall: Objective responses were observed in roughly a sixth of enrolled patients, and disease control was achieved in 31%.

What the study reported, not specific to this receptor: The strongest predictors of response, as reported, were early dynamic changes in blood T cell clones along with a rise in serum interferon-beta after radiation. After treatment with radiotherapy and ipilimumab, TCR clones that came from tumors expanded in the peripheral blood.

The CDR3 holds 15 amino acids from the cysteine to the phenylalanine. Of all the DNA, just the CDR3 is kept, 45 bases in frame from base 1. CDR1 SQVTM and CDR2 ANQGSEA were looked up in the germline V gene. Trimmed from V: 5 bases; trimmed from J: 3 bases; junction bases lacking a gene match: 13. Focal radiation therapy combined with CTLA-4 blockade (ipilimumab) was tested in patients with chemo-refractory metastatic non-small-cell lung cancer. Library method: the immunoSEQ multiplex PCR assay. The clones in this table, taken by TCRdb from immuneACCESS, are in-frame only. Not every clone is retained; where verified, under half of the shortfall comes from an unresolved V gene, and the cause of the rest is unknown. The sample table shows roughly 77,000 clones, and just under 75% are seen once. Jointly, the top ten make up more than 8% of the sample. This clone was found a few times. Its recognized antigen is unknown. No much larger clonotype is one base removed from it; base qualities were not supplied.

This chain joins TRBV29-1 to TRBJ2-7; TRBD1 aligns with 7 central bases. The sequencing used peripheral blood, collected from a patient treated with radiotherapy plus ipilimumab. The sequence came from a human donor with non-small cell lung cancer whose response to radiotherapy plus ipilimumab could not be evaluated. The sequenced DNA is TGCAGCGTTTATCTTCGGGACAGAGACTTCTACGAGCAGTACTTC. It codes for CSVYLRDRDFYEQYF.